Sequencing of this TCR beta chain was carried out in a study of human T cells and chemical hapten exposure. Study details: Diphenylcyclopropenone was administered weekly to the scalp of patients throughout the roughly 23-week study. Study-level results: Controls formed significantly fewer large CDR3 similarity clusters than expanded TCRs did.

MiXCR, applied by TCRdb to the RACE reads, yields one record per CDR3 protein. The sample has some 360,000 distinct CDR3 sequences, 5.1% seen once. The time point denotes: pre-sensitization, week 0. The treatment: therapeutic diphenylcyclopropenone sensitization with weekly scalp DPC. V was shortened by 2 bases and J by 3 bases, with 27 bases between the two germline ends. In germline, CDR1 is SGHTA, CDR2 FQGNSA. The CDR3 has 20 residues. The sample holds a few counts of this clonotype. Antigen: not known. The starting material was whole blood, obtained in connection with sensitization to the hapten diphenylcyclopropenone (DPC). This clonotype was obtained from a woman in her fifties or sixties with alopecia areata. Some clones in this sample may be carry-over from other donors' samples. The V call is TRBV7-2, the J call TRBJ2-3; possible D gene TRBD2, 7 bases. In DNA, the CDR3 is TGTGCCAGCAGCTTAACTGGAGGGAGGGTCGGAGGGGGAATAACAGATACGCAGTATTTT. It specifies CASSLTGGRVGGGITDTQYF.